This T cell receptor (beta chain) was captured by sequencing in a study of CD8 T cells in Susac syndrome. cDNA came from roughly 0.53 to 1 ug RNA primed by random hexamers. In TCRdb, the immunoSEQ multiplex PCR reads were re-called with MiXCR into one record per CDR3 protein. In the table there are 170,000 or so distinct CDR3 sequences, under 95% of which are singletons. The CDR3 runs 14 residues. The germline V gene encodes CDR1 SGHNT and CDR2 YYREEE (reference sequence). To note about this clonotype: Germline and junction disagree at one end, which may indicate a read error.

J is TRBJ2-5 and V is TRBV5-4; D uncertain. The specimen sequenced was CD4+ T cells from PBMCs. This receptor was taken from a human donor with multiple sclerosis. The CDR3 loop reads CASTLNSNQETQYF. CDR3 in DNA: TGTGCCAGCACCTTGAACAGCAACCAAGAGACCCAGTACTTC.